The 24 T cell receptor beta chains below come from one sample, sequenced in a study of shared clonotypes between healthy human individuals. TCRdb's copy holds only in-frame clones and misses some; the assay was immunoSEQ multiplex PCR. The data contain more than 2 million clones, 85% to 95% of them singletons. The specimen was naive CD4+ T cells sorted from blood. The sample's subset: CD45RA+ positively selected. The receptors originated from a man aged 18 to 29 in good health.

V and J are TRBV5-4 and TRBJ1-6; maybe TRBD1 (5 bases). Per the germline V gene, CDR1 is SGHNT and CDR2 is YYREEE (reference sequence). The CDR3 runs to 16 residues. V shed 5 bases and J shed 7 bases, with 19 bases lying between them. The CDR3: CASSLLGGALNSPLHF. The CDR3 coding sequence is TGTGCCAGCAGTTTACTAGGAGGGGCGTTAAATTCACCCCTCCACTTT.

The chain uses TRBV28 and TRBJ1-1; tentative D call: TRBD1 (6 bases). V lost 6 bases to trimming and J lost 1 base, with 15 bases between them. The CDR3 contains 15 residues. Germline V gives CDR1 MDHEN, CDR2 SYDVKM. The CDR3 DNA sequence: TGTGCCAGCAGCCTCCCCGGGACACCGAACACTGAAGCTTTCTTT. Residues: CASSLPGTPNTEAFF.

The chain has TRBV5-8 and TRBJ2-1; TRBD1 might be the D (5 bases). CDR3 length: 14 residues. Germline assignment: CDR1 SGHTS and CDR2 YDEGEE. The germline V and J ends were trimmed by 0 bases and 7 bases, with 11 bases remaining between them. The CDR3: CASSLGGQVNEQFF. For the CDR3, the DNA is TGTGCCAGCAGCTTGGGGGGCCAGGTTAATGAGCAGTTCTTC.

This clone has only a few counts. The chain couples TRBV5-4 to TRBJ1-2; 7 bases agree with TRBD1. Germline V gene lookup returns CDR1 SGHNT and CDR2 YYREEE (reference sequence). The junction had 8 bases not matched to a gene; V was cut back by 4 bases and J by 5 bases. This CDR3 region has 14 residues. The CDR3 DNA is TGTGCCAGCAGCCCAACAGGGGCCCGTTATGGCTACACCTTC. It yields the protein CASSPTGARYGYTF.

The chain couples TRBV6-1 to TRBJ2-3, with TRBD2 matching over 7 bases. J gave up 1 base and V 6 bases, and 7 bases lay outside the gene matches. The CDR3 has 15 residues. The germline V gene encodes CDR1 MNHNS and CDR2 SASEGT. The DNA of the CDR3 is TGTGCCAGCAGGGAACTAGCGCGTCGCACAGATACGCAGTATTTT. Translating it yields CASRELARRTDTQYF.

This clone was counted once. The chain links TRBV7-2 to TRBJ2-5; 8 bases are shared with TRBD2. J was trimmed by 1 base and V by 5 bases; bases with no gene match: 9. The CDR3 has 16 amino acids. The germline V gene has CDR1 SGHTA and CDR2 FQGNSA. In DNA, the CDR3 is TGTGCCAGCAGCCACTTTGGACTAGCTGGCCAAGAGACCCAGTACTTC. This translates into CASSHFGLAGQETQYF.

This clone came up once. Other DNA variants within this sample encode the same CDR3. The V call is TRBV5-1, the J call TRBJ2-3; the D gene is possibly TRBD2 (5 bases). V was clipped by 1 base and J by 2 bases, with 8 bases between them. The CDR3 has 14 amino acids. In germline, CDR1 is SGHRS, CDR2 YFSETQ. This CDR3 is CASSLTSTTDTQYF. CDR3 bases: TGCGCCAGCAGCTTGACTAGTACCACAGATACGCAGTATTTT.

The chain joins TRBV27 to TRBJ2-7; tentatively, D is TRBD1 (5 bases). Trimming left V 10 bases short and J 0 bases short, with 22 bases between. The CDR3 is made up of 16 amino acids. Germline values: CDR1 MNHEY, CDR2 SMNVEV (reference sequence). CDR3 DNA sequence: TGTGCCACCGCGATACCAGGGCGGTTAGGCTCCTACGAGCAGTACTTC. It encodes CATAIPGRLGSYEQYF.

The CDR3 spells CASSGVTGSQETQYF. The CDR3 DNA reads TGTGCCAGCAGTGGGGTGACAGGGTCACAAGAGACCCAGTACTTC. The chain joins TRBV2 to TRBJ2-5; 7 nucleotides line up with TRBD1. The CDR3 is 15 residues long. CDR1 is SNHLY, CDR2 FYNNEI, per germline. With V trimmed by 4 bases and J by 2 bases, 7 bases remained unmatched.

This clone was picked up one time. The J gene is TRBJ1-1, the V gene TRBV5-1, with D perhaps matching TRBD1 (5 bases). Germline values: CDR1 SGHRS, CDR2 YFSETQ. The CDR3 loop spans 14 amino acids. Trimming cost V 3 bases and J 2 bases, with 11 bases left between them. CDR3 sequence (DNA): TGCGCCAGCAGCTACAGAGACAGTAACACTGAAGCTTTCTTT. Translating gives CASSYRDSNTEAFF.

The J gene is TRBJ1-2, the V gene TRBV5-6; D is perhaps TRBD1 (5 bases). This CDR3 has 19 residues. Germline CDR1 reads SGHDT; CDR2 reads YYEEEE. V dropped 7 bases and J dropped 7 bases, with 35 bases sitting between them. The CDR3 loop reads CASHSLDYSELWAGLGYTF. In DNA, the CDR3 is TGTGCCAGCCACAGCTTAGATTATTCGGAACTTTGGGCAGGGCTTGGCTACACCTTC.

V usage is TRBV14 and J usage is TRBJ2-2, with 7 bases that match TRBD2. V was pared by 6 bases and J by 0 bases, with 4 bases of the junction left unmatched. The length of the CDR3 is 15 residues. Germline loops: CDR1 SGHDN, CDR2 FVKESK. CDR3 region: CASRPSGTNTGELFF. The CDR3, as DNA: TGTGCCAGCAGACCGAGCGGGACGAACACCGGGGAGCTGTTTTTT.

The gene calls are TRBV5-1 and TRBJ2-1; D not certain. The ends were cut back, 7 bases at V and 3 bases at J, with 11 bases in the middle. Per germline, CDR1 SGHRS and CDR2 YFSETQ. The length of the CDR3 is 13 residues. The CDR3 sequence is CASAGQDYNEQFF. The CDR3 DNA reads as TGCGCCAGCGCCGGCCAGGACTACAATGAGCAGTTCTTC.

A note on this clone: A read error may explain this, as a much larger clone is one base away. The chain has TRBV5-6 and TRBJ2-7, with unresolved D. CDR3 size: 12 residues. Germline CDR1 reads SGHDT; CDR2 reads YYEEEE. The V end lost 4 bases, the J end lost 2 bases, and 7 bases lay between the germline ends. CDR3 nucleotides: TGTGCCAGCAGCCACACGACCTACGAGCAGTACTTC. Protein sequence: CASSHTTYEQYF. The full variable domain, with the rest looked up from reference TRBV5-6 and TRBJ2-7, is DAGVTQSPTHLIKTRGQQVTLRCSPKSGHDTVSWYQQALGQGPQFIFQYYEEEERQRGNFPDRFSGHQFPNYSSELNVNALLLGDSALYLCASSHTTYEQYFGPGTRLTVT.

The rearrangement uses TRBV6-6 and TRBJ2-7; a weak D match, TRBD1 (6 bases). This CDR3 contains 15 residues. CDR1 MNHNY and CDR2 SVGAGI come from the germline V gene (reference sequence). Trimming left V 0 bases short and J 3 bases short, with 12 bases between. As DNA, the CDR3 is TGTGCCAGCAGTTACTCGGCAGGGGTTAACTACGAGCAGTACTTC. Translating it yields CASSYSAGVNYEQYF.

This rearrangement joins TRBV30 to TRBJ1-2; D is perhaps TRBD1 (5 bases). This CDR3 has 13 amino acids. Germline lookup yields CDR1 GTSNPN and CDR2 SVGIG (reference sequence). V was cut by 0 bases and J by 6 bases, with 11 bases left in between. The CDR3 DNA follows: TGTGCCTGGAGTGTAAACCGGGGGAATGGCTACACCTTC. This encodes CAWSVNRGNGYTF.

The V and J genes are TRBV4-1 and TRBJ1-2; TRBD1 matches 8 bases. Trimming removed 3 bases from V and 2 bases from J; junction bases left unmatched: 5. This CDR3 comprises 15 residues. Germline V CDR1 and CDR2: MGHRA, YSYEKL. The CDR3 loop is CASSQGQALNYGYTF. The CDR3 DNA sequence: TGCGCCAGCAGCCAGGGACAGGCCCTAAACTATGGCTACACCTTC.

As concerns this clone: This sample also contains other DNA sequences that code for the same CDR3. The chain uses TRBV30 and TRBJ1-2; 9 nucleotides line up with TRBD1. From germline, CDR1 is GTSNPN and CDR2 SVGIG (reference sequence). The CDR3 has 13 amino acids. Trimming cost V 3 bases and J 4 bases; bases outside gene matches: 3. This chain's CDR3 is CAWSGTGTYGYTF. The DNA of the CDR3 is TGTGCCTGGAGCGGGACAGGGACCTATGGCTACACCTTC.

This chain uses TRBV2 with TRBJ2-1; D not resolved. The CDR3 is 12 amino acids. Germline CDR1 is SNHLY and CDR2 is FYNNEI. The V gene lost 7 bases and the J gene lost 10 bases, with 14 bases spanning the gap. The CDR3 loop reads CASISAGEEQFF. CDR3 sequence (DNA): TGTGCCAGCATTTCCGCCGGCGAGGAGCAGTTCTTC.

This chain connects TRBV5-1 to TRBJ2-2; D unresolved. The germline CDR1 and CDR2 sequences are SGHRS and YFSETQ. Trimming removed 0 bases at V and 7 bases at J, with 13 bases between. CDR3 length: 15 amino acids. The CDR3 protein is CASSLAEVTLGELFF. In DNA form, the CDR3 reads TGCGCCAGCAGCTTGGCCGAGGTTACGCTCGGGGAGCTGTTTTTT.

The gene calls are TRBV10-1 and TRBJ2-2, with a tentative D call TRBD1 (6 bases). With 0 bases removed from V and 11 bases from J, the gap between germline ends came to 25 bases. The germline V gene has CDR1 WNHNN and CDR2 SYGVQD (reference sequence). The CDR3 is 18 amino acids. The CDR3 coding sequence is TGCGCCAGCAGTGAGTCTCGGAAGACAGGAGCCGGAATTCCTGAGCTGTTTTTT. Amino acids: CASSESRKTGAGIPELFF.

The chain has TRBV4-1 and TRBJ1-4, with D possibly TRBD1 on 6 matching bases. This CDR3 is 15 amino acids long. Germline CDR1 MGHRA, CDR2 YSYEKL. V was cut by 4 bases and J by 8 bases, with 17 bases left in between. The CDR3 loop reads CASSPGPGTKEKLFF. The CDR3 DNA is TGCGCCAGCAGCCCAGGCCCCGGGACAAAGGAAAAACTGTTTTTT.

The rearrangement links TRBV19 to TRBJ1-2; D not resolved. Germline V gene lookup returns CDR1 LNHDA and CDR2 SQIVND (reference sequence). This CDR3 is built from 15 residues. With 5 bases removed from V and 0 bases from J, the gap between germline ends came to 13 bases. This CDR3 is CASSANPGTNYGYTF. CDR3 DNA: TGTGCCAGTAGTGCAAACCCGGGAACTAACTATGGCTACACCTTC.

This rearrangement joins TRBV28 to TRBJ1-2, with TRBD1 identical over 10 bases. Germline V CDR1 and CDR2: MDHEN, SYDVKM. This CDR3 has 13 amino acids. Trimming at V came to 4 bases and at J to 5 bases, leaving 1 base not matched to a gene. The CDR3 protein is CASSWGQGYGYTF. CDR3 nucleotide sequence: TGTGCCAGCAGTTGGGGACAGGGGTATGGCTACACCTTC.